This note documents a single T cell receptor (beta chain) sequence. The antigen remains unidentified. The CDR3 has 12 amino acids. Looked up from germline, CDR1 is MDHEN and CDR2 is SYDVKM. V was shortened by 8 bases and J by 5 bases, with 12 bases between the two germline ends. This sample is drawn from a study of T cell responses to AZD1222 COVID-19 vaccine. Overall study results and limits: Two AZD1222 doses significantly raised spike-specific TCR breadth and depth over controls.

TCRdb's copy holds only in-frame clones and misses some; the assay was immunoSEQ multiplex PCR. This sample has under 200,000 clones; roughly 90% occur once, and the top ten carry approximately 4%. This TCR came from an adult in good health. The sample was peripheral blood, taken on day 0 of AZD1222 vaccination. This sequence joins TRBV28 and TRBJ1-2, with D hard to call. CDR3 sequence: CASGPREYGYTF. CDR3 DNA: TGTGCCAGCGGACCCCGGGAGTATGGCTACACCTTC.